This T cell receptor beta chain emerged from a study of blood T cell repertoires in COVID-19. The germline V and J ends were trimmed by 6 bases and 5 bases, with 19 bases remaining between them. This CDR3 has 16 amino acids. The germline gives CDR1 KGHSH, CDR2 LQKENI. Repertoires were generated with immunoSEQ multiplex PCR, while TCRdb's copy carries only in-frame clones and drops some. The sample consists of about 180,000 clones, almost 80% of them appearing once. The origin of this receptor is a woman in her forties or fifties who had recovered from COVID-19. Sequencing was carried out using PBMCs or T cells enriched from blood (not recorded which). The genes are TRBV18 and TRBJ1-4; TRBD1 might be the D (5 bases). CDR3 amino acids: CASSDQWGNPNEKLFF. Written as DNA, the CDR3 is TGTGCCAGCTCCGACCAATGGGGCAATCCCAATGAAAAACTGTTTTTT.